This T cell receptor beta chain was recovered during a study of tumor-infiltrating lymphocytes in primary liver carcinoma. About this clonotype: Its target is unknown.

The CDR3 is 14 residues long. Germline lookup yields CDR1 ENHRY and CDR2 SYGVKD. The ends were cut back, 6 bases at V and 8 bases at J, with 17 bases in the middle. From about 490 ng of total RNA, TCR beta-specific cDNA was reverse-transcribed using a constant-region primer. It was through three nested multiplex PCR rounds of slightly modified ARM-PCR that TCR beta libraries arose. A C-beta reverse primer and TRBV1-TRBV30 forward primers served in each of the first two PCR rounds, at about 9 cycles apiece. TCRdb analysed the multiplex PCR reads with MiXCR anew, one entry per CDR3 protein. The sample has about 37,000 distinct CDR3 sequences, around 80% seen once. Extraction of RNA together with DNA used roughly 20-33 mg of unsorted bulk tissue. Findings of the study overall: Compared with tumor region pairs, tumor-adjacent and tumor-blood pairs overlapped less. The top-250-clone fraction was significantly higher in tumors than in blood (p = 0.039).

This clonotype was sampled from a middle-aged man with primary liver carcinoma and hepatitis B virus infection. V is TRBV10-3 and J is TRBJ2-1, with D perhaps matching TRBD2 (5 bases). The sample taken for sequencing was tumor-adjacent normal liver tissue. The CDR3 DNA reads TGTGCCATCAGGGCATCTAGCTCTTACTATGAGCAGTTCTTC. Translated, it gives CAIRASSSYYEQFF.